Below, 11 T cell receptor beta chains from the same sample are listed, as sequenced in a study of T cell changes during pregnancy in multiple sclerosis. Assay: immunoSEQ multiplex PCR; the TCRdb copy retains only in-frame clones and omits some. Among under 80,000 clones, about 90% were seen once, and the ten largest hold approximately 0.45%. The sample was CD4+ T cells from peripheral blood mononuclear cells, taken in the second trimester of pregnancy. These receptors came from a female donor with multiple sclerosis, enrolled in a pregnancy study.

This chain connects TRBV5-1 to TRBJ1-4, with D hard to call. The V gene's germline CDR1 is SGHRS and CDR2 YFSETQ. The CDR3 has 18 residues. Trimming stripped 3 bases from V and 8 bases from J, with 26 bases between. The DNA of the CDR3 is TGCGCCAGCAGCTCCCTCCCCGGTCCGACCACACCCGGGGAAAAACTGTTTTTT. It encodes CASSSLPGPTTPGEKLFF.

The chain links TRBV5-1 to TRBJ1-2, with TRBD1 matching 9 bases. Looked up from germline, CDR1 is SGHRS and CDR2 is YFSETQ. Unmatched junction bases numbered 9, after V lost 7 bases and J lost 5 bases. The CDR3 loop spans 14 amino acids. CDR3 nucleotide sequence: TGCGCCAGCGCCCGAATCGGGACAGGGTATGGCTACACCTTC. This codes for CASARIGTGYGYTF.

This chain uses TRBV7-9 with TRBJ1-4; maybe TRBD1 (6 bases). The CDR3 extends over 13 amino acids. Germline values: CDR1 SEHNR, CDR2 FQNEAQ (reference sequence). Trimming cost V 6 bases and J 4 bases, with 9 bases left between them. The CDR3 protein is CASRGRGNEKLFF. CDR3 nucleotide sequence: TGTGCCAGCAGGGGCAGGGGTAATGAAAAACTGTTTTTT.

V is TRBV29-1 and J is TRBJ2-1, with 8 positions matching TRBD2. The germline gives CDR1 SQVTM, CDR2 ANQGSEA. This CDR3 is built from 14 residues. The junction had 9 bases not matched to a gene; V was cut back by 7 bases and J by 4 bases. The CDR3 coding sequence is TGCAGCGCCGAAGGCGGGAGGAGGTACAATGAGCAGTTCTTC. The encoded protein is CSAEGGRRYNEQFF.

The chain carries TRBV6-5 and TRBJ1-1; TRBD1 is a possible D gene (6 bases). Per germline, CDR1 MNHEY and CDR2 SVGAGI. This CDR3 has 15 amino acids. Trimming took off 6 bases at V and 2 bases at J, with 16 bases between the two ends. Here the CDR3 reads CASSKTQGRNTEAFF. The CDR3 DNA is TGTGCCAGCAGCAAAACCCAGGGGAGAAACACTGAAGCTTTCTTT.

The chain recombines TRBV30 with TRBJ2-7, with TRBD1 matching 7 bases. This CDR3 spans 14 amino acids. Germline V gives CDR1 GTSNPN, CDR2 SVGIG (reference sequence). The V gene end was trimmed by 8 bases and the J gene end by 2 bases; junction bases not matched to a gene: 12. The CDR3 DNA is TGTGCCCGGCAAGCCGGGCAGGGGGCCTACGAGCAGTACTTC. This gives the protein CARQAGQGAYEQYF.

The chain carries TRBV7-2 and TRBJ2-7; 9 nucleotides agree with TRBD2. Germline CDR1 SGHTA, CDR2 FQGNSA. The V segment lost 1 base and the J segment 5 bases; nucleotides outside the gene matches: 3. The CDR3 contains 14 residues. In DNA form, the CDR3 reads TGTGCCAGCAGCTTAGGAGGGACTAGCCACGAGCAGTACTTC. It translates to CASSLGGTSHEQYF.

This chain uses TRBV4-3 with TRBJ1-6, with TRBD1 matching over 7 bases. Germline V gene sequence: CDR1 LGHNA, CDR2 YSLEER. This CDR3 comprises 14 residues. With V trimmed by 2 bases and J by 9 bases, 4 bases remained unmatched. DNA for the CDR3: TGCGCCAGCAGCCAACTGCCAGGGGGTTCACCCCTCCACTTT. Its protein product is CASSQLPGGSPLHF.

V usage is TRBV11-3 and J usage is TRBJ2-5; weak D call: TRBD1 (6 bases). Trimming removed 0 bases at V and 4 bases at J, with 6 bases between. Germline V gene data show CDR1 as SGHNT and CDR2 as YENEEA. This CDR3 is built from 13 residues. CDR3 amino acids: CASSLEGGETQYF. DNA of the CDR3: TGTGCCAGCAGCTTAGAAGGGGGAGAGACCCAGTACTTC.

The chain is built from TRBV2 and TRBJ2-7; TRBD2 might be the D (6 bases). This CDR3 spans 13 amino acids. The V end was cut by 7 bases, the J end by 3 bases, with 13 bases between. Germline V gene lookup returns CDR1 SNHLY and CDR2 FYNNEI. CDR3 nucleotide sequence: TGTGCCAGCAATGCGGAGGGTTTCTACGAGCAGTACTTC. This sequence encodes CASNAEGFYEQYF.

The chain employs TRBV9 and TRBJ2-5; 7 nucleotides agree with TRBD2. Germline CDR1 and CDR2: SGDLS and YYNGEE. This CDR3 has 15 residues. Germline trimming cut 0 bases from V and 5 bases from J; bases unmatched to any gene: 7. CDR3: CASSVAGGSSETQYF. DNA for the CDR3: TGTGCCAGCAGCGTAGCTGGCGGGAGTAGTGAGACCCAGTACTTC.